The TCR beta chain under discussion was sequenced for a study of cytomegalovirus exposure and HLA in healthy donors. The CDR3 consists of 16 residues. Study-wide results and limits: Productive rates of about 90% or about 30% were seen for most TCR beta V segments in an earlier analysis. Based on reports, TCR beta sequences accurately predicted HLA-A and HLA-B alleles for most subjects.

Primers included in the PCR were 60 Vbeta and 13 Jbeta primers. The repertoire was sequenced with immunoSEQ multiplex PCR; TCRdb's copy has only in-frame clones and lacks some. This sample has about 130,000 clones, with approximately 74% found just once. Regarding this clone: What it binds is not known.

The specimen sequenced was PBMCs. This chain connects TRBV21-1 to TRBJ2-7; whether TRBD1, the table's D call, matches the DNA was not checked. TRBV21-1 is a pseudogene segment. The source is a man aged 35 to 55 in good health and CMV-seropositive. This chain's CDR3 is CASSRWTGRDLYEQYF. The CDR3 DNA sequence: TGTGCCAGCAGCCGCTGGACAGGGAGGGACCTCTACGAGCAGTACTTC.